This T cell receptor beta chain is from a study of metastatic and nonmetastatic thyroid tumors. Each patient went into thyroid surgery without having received any treatment. V was clipped by 8 bases and J by 3 bases, with 14 bases between them. CDR1 SGHRS and CDR2 YFSETQ come from the germline V gene. The CDR3 extends over 13 amino acids. Source study methods: Variation in CDR3 across clinicopathological groups served as the basis for constructing a distant-metastasis classifier in papillary thyroid cancer. TCRdb re-clonotyped the PCR reads via MiXCR. These V and J calls are TCRdb output, not the study's own analysis. The sample yields around 2,000 clones, approximately 25% seen once. On this clone itself: Other DNA sequences in the sample encode the same CDR3.

The V and J genes are TRBV5-1 and TRBJ1-1; perhaps TRBD1 as D (6 bases). The sample consisted of adjacent normal tissue. This TCR was recovered from a male donor with papillary thyroid cancer or a benign thyroid nodule (not recorded which). Some clones in this sample may be carry-over from other donors' samples. The CDR3: CASSPGQYTEAFF. CDR3 nucleotides: TGCGCCAGTAGCCCCGGACAGTACACTGAAGCTTTCTTT.